This TCR beta chain was observed in a study of cytomegalovirus exposure and HLA in healthy donors. Separate from the approximately 670-subject first cohort, the roughly 120-subject validation cohort was the one that the donors belonged to. Here immunoSEQ multiplex PCR was the method, and the copy in TCRdb shows in-frame clones only, minus some. The sample lists some 64,000 clones; approximately 97% were seen once. Study results and limitations: Accounts indicate the classifier identified cytomegalovirus status with strong specificity and sensitivity. TCR clusters originating in the first cohort tended to co-occur in the 110 or so validation repertoires, according to a later analysis.

V gave up 4 bases and J gave up 3 bases; unmatched junction bases: 11. The germline V gene has CDR1 ENHRY and CDR2 SYGVKD. The CDR3 spans 17 residues. About this clone itself: The antigen is unknown.

The source of this sequence is a woman aged 18-35 years in good health and CMV-seropositive. The chain uses TRBV10-3 and TRBJ2-7, with TRBD2 identical over 11 bases. The source material was PBMCs. This CDR3 reads CAISGGPITSGSYEQYF. The CDR3 bases are TGTGCCATCAGTGGGGGCCCCATAACTAGCGGGAGCTACGAGCAGTACTTC.